One and the same sample provided the 27 T cell receptor beta chains below, sequenced in a study of T cell responses to AZD1222 COVID-19 vaccine. The data were produced by immunoSEQ multiplex PCR, yet TCRdb's version contains in-frame clones alone and is incomplete. The sample yields tens of thousands of clones, 90% seen once. This specimen consisted of peripheral blood, obtained 28 days after the second AZD1222 dose. These receptors were taken from an adult who received the AZD1222 COVID-19 vaccine.

The chain has TRBV6-5 and TRBJ1-2; 7 bases line up with TRBD1. Trimming cost V 2 bases and J 4 bases; bases outside gene matches: 10. This CDR3 contains 16 residues. In germline, CDR1 is MNHEY, CDR2 SVGAGI. The CDR3 region has the DNA TGTGCCAGCAGTTACGGATACGGGGACAGCCCCTATGGCTACACCTTC. Its translation: CASSYGYGDSPYGYTF.

The rearrangement links TRBV7-2 to TRBJ2-7; the match to TRBD1 covers 10 bases. The V gene's germline CDR1 is SGHTA and CDR2 FQGNSA. With 5 bases clipped from V and 2 bases from J, the junction kept 6 bases outside the gene matches. The CDR3 totals 15 residues. The CDR3 loop reads CASSIRTGGTYEQYF. For the CDR3, the DNA is TGTGCCAGCAGCATCCGGACAGGGGGAACCTACGAGCAGTACTTC.

This clone was observed a single time. This chain uses TRBV3-1 (or the pseudogene TRBV3-2) with TRBJ2-1; D might be TRBD2 (5 bases). Trimming stripped 2 bases from V and 10 bases from J, with 9 bases between. In germline, CDR1 is LGHDT, CDR2 YNNKEL (reference sequence). The CDR3 spans 12 residues. The CDR3 DNA sequence: TGTGCCAGCAGCCAAACTAGTGTCGAGCAGTTCTTC. Residues: CASSQTSVEQFF.

The V call is TRBV9, the J call TRBJ1-1; D perhaps matches TRBD1 (5 bases). V lost 0 bases and J 6 bases, leaving 12 bases between the germline ends. Germline V CDR1 and CDR2: SGDLS, YYNGEE. The CDR3 loop spans 14 amino acids. The CDR3 bases are TGTGCCAGCAGCGTAGCTCCAGGGATCGCTGAAGCTTTCTTT. Amino acid sequence: CASSVAPGIAEAFF.

The rearrangement uses TRBV5-4 and TRBJ2-5, with 7 positions matching TRBD2. The CDR3 contains 16 residues. CDR1 and CDR2 (germline): SGHNT, YYREEE (reference sequence). V shed 3 bases, J shed 4 bases, and the junction held 12 bases outside the gene matches. The CDR3 DNA sequence: TGTGCCAGCAGCTCTATTACGCTCGCTAGCGGAGAGACCCAGTACTTC. Translation: CASSSITLASGETQYF.

The rearrangement uses TRBV4-3 and TRBJ2-3; D is perhaps TRBD2 (6 bases). The CDR3 contains 15 residues. Germline CDR1 is LGHNA and CDR2 is YSLEER. Trimming stripped 0 bases from V and 5 bases from J, with 12 bases between. The CDR3 here is CASSQDLAGIDTQYF. CDR3 in DNA: TGCGCCAGCAGCCAAGATCTGGCGGGGATAGATACGCAGTATTTT.

This clone came up once. J is TRBJ2-2 and V is TRBV11-2, with no clear D. V gave up 1 base and J gave up 6 bases, with 12 bases separating them. Germline lookup yields CDR1 SGHAT and CDR2 FQNNGV. The CDR3 totals 15 residues. In nucleotides, the CDR3 is TGTGCCAGCAGCTTAGTCTCTACGGCGGCCGGGGAGCTGTTTTTT. Its protein product is CASSLVSTAAGELFF.

For the CDR3, the DNA is TGCGCCAGCAGCTTACAGGACAGGGGTCCAGATACGCAGTATTTT. It translates to CASSLQDRGPDTQYF. V and J are TRBV5-1 and TRBJ2-3; 9 nucleotides match TRBD1. Germline V gene sequence: CDR1 SGHRS, CDR2 YFSETQ. The CDR3 consists of 15 residues. Germline trimming cut 2 bases from V and 4 bases from J; bases unmatched to any gene: 5.

This chain connects TRBV2 to TRBJ1-5; D is possibly TRBD1 (5 bases). This CDR3 contains 15 residues. Trimming shortened V by 3 bases and J by 4 bases, and 13 bases separated the two germline ends. Germline CDR1 is SNHLY and CDR2 is FYNNEI. The CDR3 protein is CASSDNDRGNQPQHF. As DNA, the CDR3 is TGTGCCAGCAGTGACAACGACAGAGGGAATCAGCCCCAGCATTTT. Full variable domain (rest looked up from reference TRBV2 and TRBJ1-5): EPEVTQTPSHQVTQMGQEVILRCVPISNHLYFYWYRQILGQKVEFLVSFYNNEISEKSEIFDDQFSVERPDGSNFTLKIRSTKLEDSAMYFCASSDNDRGNQPQHFGDGTRLSIL.

The rearrangement links TRBV15 to TRBJ2-1; 9 bases align to TRBD1. J lost 14 bases, V lost 1 base, and 12 bases had no gene match. Looked up from germline, CDR1 is LNHNV and CDR2 is YYDKDF (reference sequence). The CDR3 runs to 15 residues. The DNA for the CDR3 is TGTGCCACCAGCAGAGGTGGGCTCGTGGGACAGGGAAAGTTCTTC. Translation gives CATSRGGLVGQGKFF.

This chain uses TRBV9 with TRBJ2-1; D unclear. There are 13 residues in the CDR3. The V gene lost 1 base and the J gene lost 4 bases, with 6 bases spanning the gap. The V gene's germline CDR1 is SGDLS and CDR2 YYNGEE. CDR3: CASSVSEYNEQFF. CDR3 nucleotides: TGTGCCAGCAGCGTATCGGAATACAATGAGCAGTTCTTC.

The chain employs TRBV28 and TRBJ1-3, with unresolved D. CDR3 length: 11 amino acids. Germline V gives CDR1 MDHEN, CDR2 SYDVKM. V dropped 8 bases and J dropped 4 bases, with 6 bases sitting between them. As DNA, the CDR3 is TGTGCCAGCGCGACAGGAAACACCATATATTTT. It is translated as CASATGNTIYF.

The chain combines TRBV18 with TRBJ1-4; D is ambiguous. Trimming removed 6 bases at V and 8 bases at J, with 22 bases between. CDR1 and CDR2 from the germline V gene are KGHSH and LQKENI. This CDR3 comprises 16 residues. CDR3 DNA sequence: TGTGCCAGCTCCCCCCTGAACGCCCGGGCCACCGAAAAACTGTTTTTT. Amino acids: CASSPLNARATEKLFF.

V gene TRBV21-1 combines with J gene TRBJ2-7; the table's D gene call, TRBD1, was not cross checked with the DNA. TRBV21-1 is a listed pseudogene. The CDR3 is 16 residues long. The CDR3: CASSKGAERDTYEQYF. CDR3 in DNA: TGTGCCAGCAGCAAAGGAGCGGAACGGGACACCTACGAGCAGTACTTC.

The CDR3 sequence is CASSVGLGSTGELFF. CDR3 nucleotide sequence: TGTGCCAGCAGCGTAGGACTAGGGTCCACCGGGGAGCTGTTTTTT. The chain joins TRBV7-3 to TRBJ2-2; 7 positions match TRBD2. Germline CDR1 SGHTA, CDR2 FQGTGA. V lost 5 bases to trimming and J lost 4 bases; unmatched junction nucleotides: 7. The CDR3 is 15 amino acids.

The CDR3 protein is CASRPDRGYGYTF. CDR3 nucleotides: TGTGCCAGCAGACCGGACAGGGGGTATGGCTACACCTTC. This sequence joins TRBV5-6 and TRBJ1-2, with 10 bases matching TRBD1. The V and J ends lost 5 bases and 5 bases, in that order; junction bases with no gene match: 3. Germline V gene lookup returns CDR1 SGHDT and CDR2 YYEEEE. The CDR3 loop spans 13 amino acids.

J is TRBJ1-3 and V is TRBV18; D is perhaps TRBD1 (6 bases). The CDR3 has 16 amino acids. Germline loops: CDR1 KGHSH, CDR2 LQKENI. Between the trimmed V and J ends, which lost 6 bases and 0 bases, there was a span of 15 bases. Here the CDR3 DNA reads TGTGCCAGCTCGCGCGATACAGGGAGCTCTGGAAACACCATATATTTT. It translates to CASSRDTGSSGNTIYF.

This chain links TRBV24-1 with TRBJ1-5, with 10 bases aligning to TRBD1. V shed 2 bases, J shed 1 base, and the junction held 7 bases outside the gene matches. There are 18 residues in the CDR3. Germline V gene data show CDR1 as KGHDR and CDR2 as SFDVKD. CDR3 protein: CATSDSRDRGRSNQPQHF. Here the CDR3 DNA reads TGTGCCACCAGTGATTCCCGGGACAGGGGCCGGAGCAATCAGCCCCAGCATTTT.

The CDR3 region has the DNA TGTGCCAGCAGCGTAACAGGGTACACTGAAGCTTTCTTT. This gives the protein CASSVTGYTEAFF. The chain has TRBV11-2 and TRBJ1-1; possibly TRBD1 for D (6 bases). CDR1 and CDR2 (germline): SGHAT, FQNNGV. The CDR3 extends over 13 amino acids. The V end was cut by 5 bases, the J end by 3 bases, with 10 bases between.

The chain recombines TRBV19 with TRBJ1-2; 8 bases fit TRBD1. The V gene end was trimmed by 7 bases and the J gene end by 4 bases; junction bases not matched to a gene: 2. The CDR3 is 12 residues long. The germline V gene encodes CDR1 LNHDA and CDR2 SQIVND (reference sequence). The CDR3 DNA follows: TGTGCCAGTACTCAGGGGGCCTATGGCTACACCTTC. Its protein is CASTQGAYGYTF.

The rearrangement joins TRBV13 to TRBJ2-3; TRBD1 matches 7 bases. Germline CDR1 and CDR2: PRHDT and FYEKMQ (reference sequence). V shed 5 bases, J shed 14 bases, and the junction held 10 bases outside the gene matches. This CDR3 comprises 12 residues. The CDR3 loop reads CASSPPGGLMYF. CDR3 coding DNA: TGTGCCAGCAGCCCGCCAGGGGGTCTTATGTATTTT.

V gene TRBV7-2 combines with J gene TRBJ1-2; D is ambiguous. Germline CDR1 SGHTA, CDR2 FQGNSA. Trimming cost V 1 base and J 2 bases, with 8 bases left between them. The CDR3 length is 14 residues. The CDR3 DNA is TGTGCCAGCAGCTTAGTGGCACAGAACTATGGCTACACCTTC. Its protein product is CASSLVAQNYGYTF. Based on the CDR3 plus reference TRBV7-2 and TRBJ1-2, the full variable domain is GAGVSQSPSNKVTEKGKDVELRCDPISGHTALYWYRQSLGQGLEFLIYFQGNSAPDKSGLPSDRFSAERTGGSVSTLTIQRTQQEDSAVYLCASSLVAQNYGYTFGSGTRLTVV.

J is TRBJ2-7 and V is TRBV7-2; D unclear. The CDR3 spans 15 residues. CDR1 is SGHTA, CDR2 FQGNSA, per germline. The V gene lost 2 bases and the J gene lost 1 base, with 12 bases spanning the gap. CDR3 in amino acids: CASSLNLFLSYEQYF. The CDR3 nucleotides are TGTGCCAGCAGCTTAAATCTTTTCTTATCCTACGAGCAGTACTTC.

The genes are TRBV18 and TRBJ2-5; D gene unclear. This CDR3 is 14 amino acids long. Germline assignment: CDR1 KGHSH and CDR2 LQKENI. The ends were cut back, 3 bases at V and 5 bases at J, with 13 bases in the middle. In DNA, the CDR3 is TGTGCCAGCTCACCTCGACTGATACAGGAGACCCAGTACTTC. Protein sequence: CASSPRLIQETQYF.

The chain recombines TRBV2 with TRBJ1-6; tentative D call: TRBD1 (5 bases). The germline CDR1 and CDR2 sequences are SNHLY and FYNNEI. Trimming removed 8 bases at V and 6 bases at J, with 11 bases between. The CDR3 length is 13 residues. DNA for the CDR3: TGTGCCAGCGAACGGGGGGTTAATTCACCCCTCCACTTT. Residues: CASERGVNSPLHF. The whole variable domain, remainder taken from reference TRBV2 and TRBJ1-6, is EPEVTQTPSHQVTQMGQEVILRCVPISNHLYFYWYRQILGQKVEFLVSFYNNEISEKSEIFDDQFSVERPDGSNFTLKIRSTKLEDSAMYFCASERGVNSPLHFGNGTRLTVT.

The chain has TRBV28 and TRBJ2-7, with 8 bases that match TRBD1. Germline trimming cut 6 bases from V and 5 bases from J; bases unmatched to any gene: 6. The CDR3 is made up of 13 amino acids. Germline V gives CDR1 MDHEN, CDR2 SYDVKM. The CDR3 spells CASRPGGNHEQYF. In DNA, the CDR3 is TGTGCCAGCAGACCAGGGGGCAACCACGAGCAGTACTTC.

The rearrangement joins TRBV6-5 to TRBJ1-1; the D gene is possibly TRBD1 (5 bases). CDR3 length: 14 residues. Trimming pared 6 bases from V and 9 bases from J, leaving 20 bases between. CDR1 is MNHEY and CDR2 is SVGAGI in the germline V gene. For the CDR3, the DNA is TGTGCCAGCAGAGCAATTAGGGGAGGGAATCAAGCTTTCTTT. Protein: CASRAIRGGNQAFF.